The rows below give T cell receptor beta chains drawn from one sample of a study of cytomegalovirus exposure and HLA in healthy donors. Assay: immunoSEQ multiplex PCR; the TCRdb copy retains only in-frame clones and omits some. In the table there are fewer than 200,000 clones, 82% of which are singletons. The sequenced sample was PBMCs. The receptors were gathered from a girl aged 5-17 years in good health and CMV-seropositive. The CDR3 runs from the conserved cysteine through the conserved F or W. D genes are given only for firm matches. The size field is filled for only some rows; it gives once, few, many or a size class.

d_call: -
j_call: TRBJ1-1
clone_size: -
v_call: TRBV7-9
cdr3_nt: TGTGCCAGCAGGTATAACGTACAGTTGAACACTGAAGCTTTCTTT
cdr3_aa: CASRYNVQLNTEAFF

d_call: TRBD1
j_call: TRBJ2-5
clone_size: -
v_call: TRBV30
cdr3_nt: TGTGCCTGGAGTGTACTGGGGACAGGAGAAGAGACCCAGTACTTC
cdr3_aa: CAWSVLGTGEETQYF

d_call: -
j_call: TRBJ2-3
clone_size: once
v_call: TRBV29-1
cdr3_nt: TGCAGCGTTGCCGGGGGATTTACAGATACGCAGTATTTT
cdr3_aa: CSVAGGFTDTQYF

d_call: -
j_call: TRBJ2-7
clone_size: -
v_call: TRBV4-1
cdr3_nt: TGCGCCAGCAGCCAAGATCCGGCCGGGAGCTCCTACGAGCAGTACTTC
cdr3_aa: CASSQDPAGSSYEQYF

d_call: TRBD1
j_call: TRBJ2-7
clone_size: -
v_call: TRBV28
cdr3_nt: TGTGCCAGCAGTCACGGACAGGGTTACGAGCAGTACTTC
cdr3_aa: CASSHGQGYEQYF

d_call: -
j_call: TRBJ2-2
clone_size: few
v_call: TRBV29-1
cdr3_nt: TGCAGCGTTGGAGGGGGGGGAACCGGGGAGCTGTTTTTT
cdr3_aa: CSVGGGGTGELFF

d_call: -
j_call: TRBJ1-2
clone_size: -
v_call: TRBV23-1
cdr3_nt: TGCGCCAGCAGTCAATCACAGGCCTATGGCTACACCTTC
cdr3_aa: CASSQSQAYGYTF

d_call: -
j_call: TRBJ2-2
clone_size: -
v_call: TRBV11-3
cdr3_nt: TGTGCCAGCAGCTTGCGGGGGCAACCGAACACCGGGGAGCTGTTTTTT
cdr3_aa: CASSLRGQPNTGELFF

d_call: -
j_call: TRBJ2-7
clone_size: few
v_call: TRBV28
cdr3_nt: TGTGCCAGCAGCCCTCTTCCCGGGTTTGGCTACGAGCAGTACTTC
cdr3_aa: CASSPLPGFGYEQYF

d_call: -
j_call: TRBJ2-7
clone_size: -
v_call: TRBV6-1
cdr3_nt: TGTGCCAGCAGTGACGGGAAAATCTCCTACGAGCAGTACTTC
cdr3_aa: CASSDGKISYEQYF

d_call: -
j_call: TRBJ1-4
clone_size: -
v_call: TRBV2
cdr3_nt: TGTGCCAGCAGGGGCCATCGGCCTAATGAAAAACTGTTTTTT
cdr3_aa: CASRGHRPNEKLFF

d_call: -
j_call: TRBJ2-7
clone_size: -
v_call: TRBV6-5
cdr3_nt: TGTGCCAGCAGTTTGGAGGGCAACGAGCAGTACTTC
cdr3_aa: CASSLEGNEQYF

d_call: -
j_call: TRBJ1-5
clone_size: once
v_call: TRBV28
cdr3_nt: TGTGCCAGCAGTTTTGAGGGGGGGAGAAGCAATCAGCCCCAGCATTTT
cdr3_aa: CASSFEGGRSNQPQHF

d_call: -
j_call: TRBJ2-4
clone_size: -
v_call: TRBV25-1
cdr3_nt: TGTGCCAGCAGTGTCCGGGATCCGTCGTTCCAAAACATTCAGTACTTC
cdr3_aa: CASSVRDPSFQNIQYF

d_call: TRBD1
j_call: TRBJ1-2
clone_size: -
v_call: TRBV29-1
cdr3_nt: TGCAGCGTTCTAGACCCAGGGGGCAACTATGGCTACACCTTC
cdr3_aa: CSVLDPGGNYGYTF

d_call: TRBD1
j_call: TRBJ1-2
clone_size: -
v_call: TRBV2
cdr3_nt: TGTGCCAGCGCTTCGGGGGACAGGGCTTACTATGGCTACACCTTC
cdr3_aa: CASASGDRAYYGYTF

d_call: -
j_call: TRBJ2-7
clone_size: -
v_call: TRBV27
cdr3_nt: TGTGCCAGCAGTTTAGTAGCGGACCTCTCCTACGAGCAGTACTTC
cdr3_aa: CASSLVADLSYEQYF

d_call: -
j_call: TRBJ2-7
clone_size: few
v_call: TRBV7-8
cdr3_nt: TGTGCCAGCAGCTTGGGACCCGGGACAAGCGACTACGAGCAGTACTTC
cdr3_aa: CASSLGPGTSDYEQYF

d_call: -
j_call: TRBJ2-2
clone_size: -
v_call: TRBV7-6
cdr3_nt: TGTGCCAGCAGCTTTCTAAGACTAGCGAACACCGGGGAGCTGTTTTTT
cdr3_aa: CASSFLRLANTGELFF

d_call: -
j_call: TRBJ1-3
clone_size: -
v_call: TRBV28
cdr3_nt: TGTGCCAGCAGTAATTCAGGAAGCGGGCGAAACACCATATATTTT
cdr3_aa: CASSNSGSGRNTIYF

d_call: -
j_call: TRBJ2-4
clone_size: -
v_call: TRBV10-1
cdr3_nt: TGCGCCAGCAGTGAGTCGGGGAGTTCCATTCAGTACTTC
cdr3_aa: CASSESGSSIQYF

d_call: TRBD2
j_call: TRBJ2-5
clone_size: -
v_call: TRBV18
cdr3_nt: TGTGCCAGCTCACCGGGCCCTAGCGGGCAGAAAGAGACCCAGTACTTC
cdr3_aa: CASSPGPSGQKETQYF

d_call: -
j_call: TRBJ1-2
clone_size: -
v_call: TRBV29-1
cdr3_nt: TGCAGCGTTATTGGCTCGAACTATGGCTACACCTTC
cdr3_aa: CSVIGSNYGYTF

d_call: -
j_call: TRBJ1-2
clone_size: -
v_call: TRBV14
cdr3_nt: TGTGCCAGCAGCCAAGGCCTGAGATTGAGCTACACCTTC
cdr3_aa: CASSQGLRLSYTF

d_call: TRBD2
j_call: TRBJ2-3
clone_size: -
v_call: TRBV13
cdr3_nt: TGTGCCAGCAGCTCCGCGGGACTAGCCGTCCCAGATACGCAGTATTTT
cdr3_aa: CASSSAGLAVPDTQYF

d_call: -
j_call: TRBJ2-3
clone_size: once
v_call: TRBV10-3
cdr3_nt: TGTGCCATCAGTGAGCCCCGAGGTACGCAGTATTTT
cdr3_aa: CAISEPRGTQYF

d_call: TRBD2
j_call: TRBJ2-1
clone_size: -
v_call: TRBV7-3
cdr3_nt: TGTGCCAGCAGCGCTTCCCTTCTAGCGGGGGGGGGAAATGAGCAGTTCTTC
cdr3_aa: CASSASLLAGGGNEQFF

d_call: TRBD1
j_call: TRBJ2-3
clone_size: -
v_call: TRBV18
cdr3_nt: TGTGCCAGCTCACCCCCGGGACAGGGAGCGAGACCTTTAGATACGCAGTATTTT
cdr3_aa: CASSPPGQGARPLDTQYF

d_call: TRBD1
j_call: TRBJ2-7
clone_size: -
v_call: TRBV5-1
cdr3_nt: TGCGCCAGCAGCTTTACAGGGGTCCTCGTACGCGAGCAGTACTTC
cdr3_aa: CASSFTGVLVREQYF

d_call: -
j_call: TRBJ1-1
clone_size: -
v_call: TRBV11-1
cdr3_nt: TGTGCCAGCAGCCCCGGGAGGGGGAATATGAACACTGAAGCTTTCTTT
cdr3_aa: CASSPGRGNMNTEAFF

d_call: -
j_call: TRBJ2-4
clone_size: -
v_call: TRBV28
cdr3_nt: TGTGCCAGCAGTTTTGTAGGGGATTTAGCCAAAAACATTCAGTACTTC
cdr3_aa: CASSFVGDLAKNIQYF

d_call: TRBD1
j_call: TRBJ1-2
clone_size: few
v_call: TRBV2
cdr3_nt: TGTGCCAGCAGTGGAATGCCGGGGGACAGTCTCTATGGCTACACCTTC
cdr3_aa: CASSGMPGDSLYGYTF